A selection of T cell receptor beta chains follows, all from one sample in a study of cytomegalovirus exposure and HLA in healthy donors. Sequencing used immunoSEQ multiplex PCR; TCRdb keeps in-frame clones, though not all of them. The data show more than 85,000 clones, over 60% seen once. The sample consisted of PBMCs. The origin of the receptors is an older woman in good health and CMV-seropositive. Both conserved end residues are trimmed from each CDR3.

J | V | CDR3
TRBJ1-2 | TRBV7-9 | ASSFADRGRYGYT
TRBJ2-7 | TRBV27 | ASTDPSGHRFSYEQY
TRBJ2-7 | TRBV18 | ASSPGQGLIHEQY
TRBJ1-2 | TRBV2 | ASSWGQDATYGYT
TRBJ1-5 | TRBV2 | ASSDTGQSNQPQH
TRBJ2-1 | TRBV5-1 | ASSLTSREYNEQF
TRBJ2-2 | TRBV10-3 | AILAGPILGQGENTGELF
TRBJ1-2 | TRBV6-1 | AESPGQYYGYT
TRBJ2-7 | TRBV2 | ASTITSGLAAEQY
TRBJ1-2 | TRBV28 | ASSLQESQGPYGYT
TRBJ1-5 | TRBV7-9 | ASSRGQGLGQPQH
TRBJ1-1 | TRBV27 | ASSSFGQAPMNTEAF
TRBJ1-2 | TRBV29-1 | SVVSGNYGYT
TRBJ1-2 | TRBV28 | ANSNRGGYGYT
TRBJ2-1 | TRBV7-9 | SSSHLRAIGTVYNEQF
TRBJ2-7 | TRBV5-4 | ASSSGGDSYEQY
TRBJ2-7 | TRBV4-1 | ASSQKKETGYYEQY
TRBJ2-1 | TRBV7-3 | ASSYLTGTSYNEQF
TRBJ1-2 | TRBV30 | AWSGRQGIGGYT
TRBJ1-4 | TRBV29-1 | SAVVTGPEKLF
TRBJ2-5 | TRBV7-9 | ASSRRDTGKGEETQY
TRBJ2-7 | TRBV5-1 | ASSSLMDSYEQY
TRBJ2-7 | TRBV18 | ASSPDRTSEQY
TRBJ2-1 | TRBV9 | ASSVATLMNEQF
TRBJ2-1 | TRBV11-3 | ASSPGWVAGASDYNEQF
TRBJ1-1 | TRBV9 | ASSATRGRGQNTEAF